Listed below are T cell receptor beta chains from one sample, sequenced in a study of T-cell memory formation after mild COVID-19. One entry per CDR3 protein, called by TCRdb with MiXCR from the 5' RACE reads. Found here are about 27,000 distinct CDR3 sequences, about 8% of them singletons; the top ten hold around 14%. Sequenced: PBMCs or a T cell subset sorted from them (not recorded which). Source of these receptors: an adult woman who had mild COVID-19 (a few samples of this study predate the infection). Cell type and time point are not known. The CDR3 runs from the conserved cysteine through the conserved F or W. D genes are given only for firm matches. The size field is filled for only some rows; it gives once, few, many or a size class.

D gene: TRBD2
V gene: TRBV19
J gene: TRBJ2-3
clone size: many
CDR3 DNA: TGTGCCAGTAGTATAGATCGGACTAGCGACAAGTATTTT
CDR3 protein: CASSIDRTSDKYF

D gene: TRBD1
V gene: TRBV12-3/TRBV12-4
J gene: TRBJ1-5
clone size: many
CDR3 DNA: TGTGCCAGCAGTCCCGACAGGGTTACGGGCAATCAGCCCCAGCATTTT
CDR3 protein: CASSPDRVTGNQPQHF

D gene: NA
V gene: TRBV12-3/TRBV12-4
J gene: TRBJ1-5
clone size: many
CDR3 DNA: TGTGCCAGCAGTTTAGCAGGGGGCAATCAGCCCCAGCATTTT
CDR3 protein: CASSLAGGNQPQHF

D gene: NA
V gene: TRBV3-1
J gene: TRBJ2-7
clone size: many
CDR3 DNA: TGTGCCAGCAGCCAAGTCCCGGGGAGCTCCTACGAGCAGTACTTC
CDR3 protein: CASSQVPGSSYEQYF

D gene: NA
V gene: TRBV18
J gene: TRBJ2-3
clone size: many
CDR3 DNA: TGTGCCAGCTCCCCCGGAGGGGGGCACGGGGATACGCAGTATTTT
CDR3 protein: CASSPGGGHGDTQYF

D gene: NA
V gene: TRBV13
J gene: TRBJ2-4
clone size: many
CDR3 DNA: TGTGCCAGCAGCCTAGCTGGTTTTCAGTACTTC
CDR3 protein: CASSLAGFQYF

D gene: NA
V gene: TRBV3-1
J gene: TRBJ2-5
clone size: many
CDR3 DNA: TGTGCCAGCAGCCAAGATCGTAGGGGGCAAGAGACCCAGTACTTC
CDR3 protein: CASSQDRRGQETQYF

D gene: TRBD1
V gene: TRBV7-6
J gene: TRBJ1-5
clone size: many
CDR3 DNA: TGTGCCAGCAGCCTAAGATCCGGGACAGGGGAGGATCAGCCCCAGCATTTT
CDR3 protein: CASSLRSGTGEDQPQHF

D gene: NA
V gene: TRBV20-1
J gene: TRBJ2-7
clone size: medium-sized
CDR3 DNA: TGCAGTGCTATAATTAGCGGCCCTCCCTACGAGCAGTACTTC
CDR3 protein: CSAIISGPPYEQYF

D gene: NA
V gene: TRBV5-1
J gene: TRBJ2-7
clone size: NA
CDR3 DNA: TGCGCCAGCTGGAGGGAGTCGTACGAGCAGTACTTC
CDR3 protein: CASWRESYEQYF

D gene: TRBD1
V gene: TRBV27
J gene: TRBJ1-2
clone size: many
CDR3 DNA: TGTGCCAGCAGTCCCAGGACAGGGACCGTAGGCACCTTC
CDR3 protein: CASSPRTGTVGTF

D gene: TRBD2
V gene: TRBV6-6
J gene: TRBJ2-1
clone size: many
CDR3 DNA: TGTGCCAGCAGTTGGACTAGCGGGAGGAGCGGGGGAAATGAGCAGTTCTTC
CDR3 protein: CASSWTSGRSGGNEQFF

D gene: TRBD1
V gene: TRBV4-2
J gene: TRBJ1-6
clone size: many
CDR3 DNA: TGTGCCAGCAGATGGGGGACAGATAATTCACCCCTCCACTTT
CDR3 protein: CASRWGTDNSPLHF

D gene: NA
V gene: TRBV4-1
J gene: TRBJ2-1
clone size: NA
CDR3 DNA: TGCGCCAGCAGCCAAGACGCCAACGGGAGCAATGAGCAGTTCTTC
CDR3 protein: CASSQDANGSNEQFF

D gene: TRBD1
V gene: TRBV6-2/TRBV6-3
J gene: TRBJ1-4
clone size: many
CDR3 DNA: TGTGCCAGCAGCCTCCAGGGGGAGTTGGAAAAACTGTTTTTT
CDR3 protein: CASSLQGELEKLFF

D gene: NA
V gene: TRBV4-2
J gene: TRBJ2-7
clone size: many
CDR3 DNA: TGTGCCAGCAGCCAAGTGGCGGGGGGACAGACCTACGAGCAGTACTTC
CDR3 protein: CASSQVAGGQTYEQYF

D gene: NA
V gene: TRBV5-1
J gene: TRBJ2-7
clone size: many
CDR3 DNA: TGCGCCAGCAGCTTGTCACCAGGGGCCTACGAGCAGTACTTC
CDR3 protein: CASSLSPGAYEQYF

D gene: NA
V gene: TRBV5-6
J gene: TRBJ2-6
clone size: many
CDR3 DNA: TGTGCCAGCAATTTACAGGGCTCTGGGGCCAACGTCCTGACTTTC
CDR3 protein: CASNLQGSGANVLTF

D gene: TRBD1
V gene: TRBV9
J gene: TRBJ2-1
clone size: many
CDR3 DNA: TGTGCCAGCAGCGTAGCCCCGGGGACAGGGTTAAGTGAGCAGTTCTTC
CDR3 protein: CASSVAPGTGLSEQFF

D gene: TRBD1
V gene: TRBV5-1
J gene: TRBJ2-5
clone size: many
CDR3 DNA: TGCGCCAGCAGCTTGGCAGGGGGCCAAGAGACCCAGTACTTC
CDR3 protein: CASSLAGGQETQYF

D gene: NA
V gene: TRBV9
J gene: TRBJ2-6
clone size: many
CDR3 DNA: TGTGCCAGCAGCTCCCCCATCGCCCTGAGGGCCAACGTCCTGACTTTC
CDR3 protein: CASSSPIALRANVLTF

D gene: TRBD2
V gene: TRBV6-6
J gene: TRBJ2-3
clone size: many
CDR3 DNA: TGTGCCAGCAGTTACGGGATGTGGTCAGCGGGAAACCTACCTAGCACAGATACGCAGTATTTT
CDR3 protein: CASSYGMWSAGNLPSTDTQYF

D gene: NA
V gene: TRBV3-1
J gene: TRBJ2-1
clone size: few
CDR3 DNA: TGTGCCAGCAGCCAAGACGTGGGCACCTACAATGAGCAGTTCTTC
CDR3 protein: CASSQDVGTYNEQFF

D gene: NA
V gene: TRBV4-1
J gene: TRBJ2-3
clone size: many
CDR3 DNA: TGCGCCAGCAGCCAAGTCGGCACAGATACGCAGTATTTT
CDR3 protein: CASSQVGTDTQYF

D gene: NA
V gene: TRBV6-2/TRBV6-3
J gene: TRBJ2-5
clone size: NA
CDR3 DNA: TGTGCCAGCAGTTTTTCCTACGACATTACAGAGACCCAGTACTTC
CDR3 protein: CASSFSYDITETQYF

D gene: TRBD2
V gene: TRBV18
J gene: TRBJ2-3
clone size: NA
CDR3 DNA: TGTGCCAGCTCACCAGGGCTAGCGGAAGATACGCAGTATTTT
CDR3 protein: CASSPGLAEDTQYF

D gene: TRBD2
V gene: TRBV6-2/TRBV6-3
J gene: TRBJ2-3
clone size: many
CDR3 DNA: TGTGCCAGCACCCCTAGACTAGCGGGGGGTACTAGCACAGATACGCAGTATTTT
CDR3 protein: CASTPRLAGGTSTDTQYF

D gene: TRBD2
V gene: TRBV24-1
J gene: TRBJ2-1
clone size: NA
CDR3 DNA: TGTGCCACTGGGACTAGCGGGGTGAATGAGCAGTTCTTC
CDR3 protein: CATGTSGVNEQFF

D gene: NA
V gene: TRBV7-3
J gene: TRBJ1-2
clone size: many
CDR3 DNA: TGTGCCAGCAGCTTAATGGGGGGTTTACCTGGTGGCTACACCTTC
CDR3 protein: CASSLMGGLPGGYTF

D gene: TRBD2
V gene: TRBV20-1
J gene: TRBJ2-3
clone size: few
CDR3 DNA: TGCAGTGCCCTTAGGCCAGCGGGGGGTGCAGATACGCAGTATTTT
CDR3 protein: CSALRPAGGADTQYF

D gene: NA
V gene: TRBV20-1
J gene: TRBJ1-6
clone size: NA
CDR3 DNA: TGCACTTACAGGGATTCACCCCTCCACTTT
CDR3 protein: CTYRDSPLHF

D gene: NA
V gene: TRBV6-1
J gene: TRBJ2-1
clone size: many
CDR3 DNA: TGTGCCAGCTTTAGTAATACTGGGTTCTTC
CDR3 protein: CASFSNTGFF

D gene: TRBD1
V gene: TRBV12-3/TRBV12-4
J gene: TRBJ2-5
clone size: many
CDR3 DNA: TGTGCCAGCAGTTTATCCCGGACAGGGGATGGAGCAGAGACCCAGTACTTC
CDR3 protein: CASSLSRTGDGAETQYF

D gene: TRBD2
V gene: TRBV3-1
J gene: TRBJ2-5
clone size: many
CDR3 DNA: TGTGCCAGCAGCCCCCGGACTAGCGGGTATGAGACCCAGTACTTC
CDR3 protein: CASSPRTSGYETQYF

D gene: TRBD2
V gene: TRBV5-6
J gene: TRBJ2-2
clone size: many
CDR3 DNA: TGTGCCAGCAGCTTCCGACTAGCGGGAATCGGCACCGGGGAGCTGTTTTTT
CDR3 protein: CASSFRLAGIGTGELFF

D gene: NA
V gene: TRBV12-3/TRBV12-4
J gene: TRBJ2-1
clone size: many
CDR3 DNA: TGTGCCAGCAGTACTAGGGGATTAGGGAATGAGCAGTTCTTC
CDR3 protein: CASSTRGLGNEQFF

D gene: TRBD2
V gene: TRBV7-2
J gene: TRBJ2-2
clone size: many
CDR3 DNA: TGTGCCAGCAGCTCAGGGGCCTTAGCGGGAGTAGACGGGGAGCTGTTTTTT
CDR3 protein: CASSSGALAGVDGELFF

D gene: TRBD2
V gene: TRBV5-1
J gene: TRBJ2-3
clone size: many
CDR3 DNA: TGCGCCAGCAGCTTGGGGACTAGCGGGGCAGATACGCAGTATTTT
CDR3 protein: CASSLGTSGADTQYF

D gene: NA
V gene: TRBV4-2
J gene: TRBJ2-3
clone size: many
CDR3 DNA: TGTGCCAGCAGCCAGGGTGGGGGTGACACAGATACGCAGTATTTT
CDR3 protein: CASSQGGGDTDTQYF

D gene: NA
V gene: TRBV2
J gene: TRBJ1-1
clone size: many
CDR3 DNA: TGTGCCAGCAGCTGGGACCGAAATCGAGCTTTCTTT
CDR3 protein: CASSWDRNRAFF

D gene: NA
V gene: TRBV18
J gene: TRBJ1-5
clone size: many
CDR3 DNA: TGTGCCAGCTCACCACTACCACAGTCTAGCAATCAGCCCCAGCATTTT
CDR3 protein: CASSPLPQSSNQPQHF

D gene: NA
V gene: TRBV5-4
J gene: TRBJ2-7
clone size: many
CDR3 DNA: TGTGCCAGCTGGGAACAGGGGGGGAACGAGCAGTACTTC
CDR3 protein: CASWEQGGNEQYF

D gene: NA
V gene: TRBV7-9
J gene: TRBJ2-7
clone size: many
CDR3 DNA: TGTGCCAGCAGCACAGAAGGACGGCCAGGCGAGCAGTACTTC
CDR3 protein: CASSTEGRPGEQYF

D gene: TRBD1
V gene: TRBV9
J gene: TRBJ2-1
clone size: many
CDR3 DNA: TGTGCCAGCAGCGTTACAGGGGGCCCGGGCAATGAGCAGTTCTTC
CDR3 protein: CASSVTGGPGNEQFF

D gene: TRBD1
V gene: TRBV30
J gene: TRBJ1-4
clone size: many
CDR3 DNA: TGTGCCTGGACCGGACAGGCGGGTGAAAAACTGTTTTTT
CDR3 protein: CAWTGQAGEKLFF

D gene: NA
V gene: TRBV12-3/TRBV12-4
J gene: TRBJ2-7
clone size: many
CDR3 DNA: TGTGCCAGCAGTTTAGGCCTCCCGGGGGCCTACGAGCAGTACTTC
CDR3 protein: CASSLGLPGAYEQYF

D gene: NA
V gene: TRBV12-3/TRBV12-4
J gene: TRBJ1-5
clone size: many
CDR3 DNA: TGTGCCAGCAGTTCCCAACAGGGAAATCAGCCCCAGCATTTT
CDR3 protein: CASSSQQGNQPQHF

D gene: TRBD1
V gene: TRBV12-3/TRBV12-4
J gene: TRBJ2-5
clone size: many
CDR3 DNA: TGTGCCAGCAGCCCAGTATATTGGACAGGACGAGAGACCCAGTACTTC
CDR3 protein: CASSPVYWTGRETQYF

D gene: NA
V gene: TRBV25-1
J gene: TRBJ1-5
clone size: many
CDR3 DNA: TGTGCCAGCAGCCTGACGAAGGACAATCAGCCCCAGCATTTT
CDR3 protein: CASSLTKDNQPQHF

D gene: TRBD2
V gene: TRBV2
J gene: TRBJ2-7
clone size: many
CDR3 DNA: TGTGCCAGCAAACTAGCGGGGGGCCTCTACGAGCAGTACTTC
CDR3 protein: CASKLAGGLYEQYF

D gene: NA
V gene: TRBV29-1
J gene: TRBJ2-1
clone size: NA
CDR3 DNA: TGCAGCGTAGACGGAGCGGACATACGGAATGAGCAGTTCTTC
CDR3 protein: CSVDGADIRNEQFF

D gene: NA
V gene: TRBV25-1
J gene: TRBJ1-1
clone size: many
CDR3 DNA: TGTGCCAGCAGTGACCCCCGCCTGGGAAACACTGAAGCTTTCTTT
CDR3 protein: CASSDPRLGNTEAFF

D gene: NA
V gene: TRBV5-1
J gene: TRBJ1-6
clone size: many
CDR3 DNA: TGCGCCAGCAGCCCGGGACGGACTAATTCACCCCTCCACTTT
CDR3 protein: CASSPGRTNSPLHF

D gene: NA
V gene: TRBV7-2
J gene: TRBJ2-5
clone size: many
CDR3 DNA: TGTGCCAGCAGCTTTTACTGGACAGTCCAAGAGACCCAGTACTTC
CDR3 protein: CASSFYWTVQETQYF

D gene: TRBD2
V gene: TRBV27
J gene: TRBJ2-5
clone size: many
CDR3 DNA: TGTGCCAGCAGGCGGACTAGCGGGGGGACCCAGTACTTC
CDR3 protein: CASRRTSGGTQYF